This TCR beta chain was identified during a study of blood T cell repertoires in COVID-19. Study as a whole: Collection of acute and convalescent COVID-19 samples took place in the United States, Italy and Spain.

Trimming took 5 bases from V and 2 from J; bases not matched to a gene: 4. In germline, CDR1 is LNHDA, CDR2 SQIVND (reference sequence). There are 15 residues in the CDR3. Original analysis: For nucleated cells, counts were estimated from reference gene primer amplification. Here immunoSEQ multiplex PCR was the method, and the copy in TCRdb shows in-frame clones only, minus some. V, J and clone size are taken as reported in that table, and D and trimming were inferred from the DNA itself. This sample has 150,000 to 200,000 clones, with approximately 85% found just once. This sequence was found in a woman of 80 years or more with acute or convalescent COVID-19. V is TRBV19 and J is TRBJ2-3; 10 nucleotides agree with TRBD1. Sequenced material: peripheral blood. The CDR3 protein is CASSATGGPTDTQYF. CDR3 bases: TGTGCCAGTAGTGCGACAGGGGGCCCCACAGATACGCAGTATTTT.